Shown below are 25 T cell receptor beta chains from a single sample sequenced in a study of cytomegalovirus exposure and HLA in healthy donors. The PCR ran on 60 Vbeta and 13 Jbeta primers. Sequencing used immunoSEQ multiplex PCR; TCRdb keeps in-frame clones, though not all of them. Here the sample spans approximately 210,000 clones, over 80% being singletons. The material sequenced was PBMCs. These receptors came from a middle-aged man in good health and CMV-seropositive.

The chain links TRBV7-6 to TRBJ2-7; 9 bases map to TRBD2. The CDR3 contains 16 residues. With V trimmed by 1 base and J by 4 bases, 8 bases remained unmatched. Per the germline V gene, CDR1 is SGHVS and CDR2 is FNYEAQ. CDR3 protein: CASSLGAGLAGYEQYV. The CDR3 coding sequence is TGTGCCAGCAGCTTAGGGGCGGGACTAGCAGGGTACGAGCAGTACGTC.

The chain employs TRBV27 and TRBJ1-2; 10 bases are a match to TRBD1. Germline trimming cut 3 bases from V and 6 bases from J; bases unmatched to any gene: 7. The germline gives CDR1 MNHEY, CDR2 SMNVEV (reference sequence). The CDR3 runs 15 residues. The CDR3 loop reads CASSFAGQGDDGYTF. DNA of the CDR3: TGTGCCAGCAGTTTTGCAGGACAGGGGGATGATGGCTACACCTTC.

Only a few counts were recorded for this clone. The V and J genes are TRBV6-6 and TRBJ1-1; D gene uncertain. This CDR3 comprises 13 residues. Trimming removed 0 bases at V and 6 bases at J, with 8 bases between. CDR1 and CDR2 (germline): MNHNY, SVGAGI (reference sequence). CDR3 sequence reads: CASSYSMGAEAFF. DNA for the CDR3: TGTGCCAGCAGTTACTCGATGGGAGCTGAAGCTTTCTTT.

The chain combines TRBV7-7 with TRBJ2-1; 7 bases agree with TRBD1. This CDR3 contains 15 residues. Germline CDR1 and CDR2: SSHAT and FNYEAQ (reference sequence). Trimming cost V 3 bases and J 5 bases; bases outside gene matches: 7. CDR3 sequence (DNA): TGTGCCAGCAGCTTCGGACAGGCGAGGGACAATGAGCAGTTCTTC. This translates into CASSFGQARDNEQFF.

The genes are TRBV18 and TRBJ2-2, with TRBD1 as a possible D gene (5 bases). V was trimmed by 2 bases and J by 4 bases, leaving 14 bases between them. The germline CDR1 and CDR2 sequences are KGHSH and LQKENI. The CDR3 spans 16 residues. CDR3 DNA sequence: TGTGCCAGCTCACCAAGGGCTCAGGGCCCCACCGGGGAGCTGTTTTTT. Its protein product is CASSPRAQGPTGELFF.

This clone was seen a few times. The gene calls are TRBV6-5 and TRBJ1-6, with 8 nucleotides matching TRBD1. The germline V gene encodes CDR1 MNHEY and CDR2 SVGAGI. The V and J ends lost 2 bases and 9 bases, in that order; junction bases with no gene match: 9. The CDR3 is 16 residues long. The CDR3: CASSYPTGVLTSPLHF. In nucleotides, the CDR3 is TGTGCCAGCAGTTACCCGACAGGGGTTTTGACTTCACCCCTCCACTTT.

This clone was seen more than once but under ten times. The V call is TRBV6-1, the J call TRBJ1-5; no reliable D call. The germline V gene encodes CDR1 MNHNS and CDR2 SASEGT. The CDR3 runs 13 residues. V was clipped by 4 bases and J by 4 bases, with 8 bases between them. The CDR3 bases are TGTGCCAGCAGTGTATCGGTGAATCAGCCCCAGCATTTT. It yields the protein CASSVSVNQPQHF.

This clone turned up a few times. The V and J genes are TRBV27 and TRBJ1-5; D ambiguous. V lost 3 bases, J lost 7 bases, and 10 bases lay in between. The V gene's germline CDR1 is MNHEY and CDR2 SMNVEV (reference sequence). The CDR3 sequence is 13 residues long. CDR3 sequence (DNA): TGTGCCAGCAGTTTGCAGGCTGGACAGCCCCAGCATTTT. It encodes CASSLQAGQPQHF.

The chain employs TRBV6-5 and TRBJ2-2, with D perhaps matching TRBD1 (5 bases). Trimming stripped 3 bases from V and 3 bases from J, with 8 bases between. This CDR3 spans 14 amino acids. The germline CDR1 and CDR2 sequences are MNHEY and SVGAGI. The chain's CDR3 is CASSYGRDTGELFF. Written as DNA, the CDR3 is TGTGCCAGCAGTTATGGCAGGGACACCGGGGAGCTGTTTTTT.

The chain joins TRBV18 to TRBJ1-1, with 8 bases that match TRBD1. The CDR3 is 13 amino acids. With V trimmed by 1 base and J by 10 bases, 5 bases remained unmatched. Germline V gene lookup returns CDR1 KGHSH and CDR2 LQKENI. CDR3 in amino acids: CASSPLDRDRAFF. CDR3 sequence (DNA): TGTGCCAGCTCACCACTGGACAGGGACAGAGCTTTCTTT.

This chain joins TRBV6-1 and TRBJ1-5, with TRBD1 as a possible D gene (5 bases). Germline-derived CDR1 and CDR2 are MNHNS and SASEGT. V gave up 0 bases and J gave up 3 bases, with 9 bases separating them. This CDR3 is built from 15 residues. DNA of the CDR3: TGTGCCAGCAGTGAAGCACGACAGCTCAATCAGCCCCAGCATTTT. Its protein is CASSEARQLNQPQHF.

The chain uses TRBV5-1 and TRBJ1-5, with D possibly matching TRBD1 (5 bases). V lost 4 bases and J lost 7, with 18 bases in between. Germline CDR1 is SGHRS and CDR2 is YFSETQ. The CDR3 covers 15 residues. The CDR3 spells CASSPFGGAEQPQHF. The DNA for the CDR3 is TGCGCCAGCAGCCCCTTTGGAGGGGCTGAGCAGCCCCAGCATTTT.

V gene TRBV11-2 combines with J gene TRBJ1-5; no definite D call. Trimming shortened V by 4 bases and J by 7 bases, and 11 bases separated the two germline ends. The CDR3 extends over 13 amino acids. Germline CDR1 and CDR2: SGHAT and FQNNGV. The CDR3 DNA reads as TGTGCCAGCAGCTCCCAGGTGGGCCAGCCCCAGCATTTT. Translated, it gives CASSSQVGQPQHF.

The CDR3 nucleotides read TGTGCCAGCAGAGGGGGGAGGGATGAAAAACTGTTTTTT. It yields the protein CASRGGRDEKLFF. The gene calls are TRBV6-6 and TRBJ1-4; the D gene is possibly TRBD1 (6 bases). Germline assignment: CDR1 MNHNY and CDR2 SVGAGI (reference sequence). This CDR3 is built from 13 residues. V shed 6 bases and J shed 6 bases, with 11 bases lying between them.

The chain joins TRBV7-3 to TRBJ1-2; TRBD1 aligns across 10 bases. CDR3 size: 14 residues. The germline gives CDR1 SGHTA, CDR2 FQGTGA. J lost 6 bases, V lost 5 bases, and 6 bases had no gene match. The CDR3 is CASSLGQGEDGYTF. CDR3 nucleotide sequence: TGTGCCAGCAGCCTAGGACAGGGGGAAGATGGCTACACCTTC.

This clone showed up just a few times. V usage is TRBV30 and J usage is TRBJ2-3; 10 nucleotides match TRBD2. Trimming removed 3 bases from V and 4 bases from J; junction bases left unmatched: 10. The CDR3 is 16 amino acids. Germline values: CDR1 GTSNPN, CDR2 SVGIG (reference sequence). This chain's CDR3 is CAWSGGLAGDPDTQYF. CDR3 in DNA: TGTGCCTGGAGCGGAGGGCTAGCGGGAGACCCAGATACGCAGTATTTT.

The rearrangement links TRBV5-1 to TRBJ2-3; D is ambiguous. The CDR3 is made up of 14 amino acids. From germline, CDR1 is SGHRS and CDR2 YFSETQ. V shed 0 bases and J shed 2 bases, with 7 bases lying between them. The CDR3, as DNA: TGCGCCAGCAGCTTGGGAGACATCACAGATACGCAGTATTTT. Amino acid sequence: CASSLGDITDTQYF.

Comments on this clone: This same CDR3 is encoded by further DNA sequences in the sample. The V gene is TRBV27, the J gene TRBJ2-1, with TRBD2 matching over 10 bases. Losses at the gene ends were 6 bases for V and 8 bases for J; bases not matched to a gene: 4. CDR3 length: 13 amino acids. The germline V gene encodes CDR1 MNHEY and CDR2 SMNVEV (reference sequence). The CDR3 is CASRAGGPDEQFF. The CDR3 nucleotides read TGTGCCAGCAGAGCGGGAGGGCCGGATGAGCAGTTCTTC.

The chain recombines TRBV5-1 with TRBJ2-6, with 8 nucleotides matching TRBD1. Unmatched junction bases numbered 9, after V lost 4 bases and J lost 0 bases. The CDR3 length is 18 residues. In germline, CDR1 is SGHRS, CDR2 YFSETQ. CDR3 sequence: CASSRTGTGTSGANVLTF. CDR3 coding DNA: TGCGCCAGCAGCAGGACAGGGACGGGGACCTCTGGGGCCAACGTCCTGACTTTC.

V gene TRBV5-6 combines with J gene TRBJ2-3; no clear D gene. The CDR3 contains 15 residues. V was shortened by 1 base and J by 1 base, with 10 bases between the two germline ends. Germline loops: CDR1 SGHDT, CDR2 YYEEEE. The CDR3 nucleotides are TGTGCCAGCAGCTTGAAAGACTTCCGCACAGATACGCAGTATTTT. Its protein is CASSLKDFRTDTQYF.

For the CDR3, the DNA is TGCAGCGTTGATGAGCAGGGTTCTTCCACTGGGGCCAACGTCCTGACTTTC. This encodes CSVDEQGSSTGANVLTF. V and J are TRBV29-1 and TRBJ2-6; D is possibly TRBD1 (5 bases). Germline V gives CDR1 SQVTM, CDR2 ANQGSEA. There are 17 residues in the CDR3. V was pared by 3 bases and J by 2 bases, with 17 bases between.

The V call is TRBV25-1, the J call TRBJ1-5; tentative D call: TRBD1 (6 bases). This CDR3 has 15 residues. The ends were cut back, 4 bases at V and 2 bases at J, with 12 bases in the middle. Germline V lookup: CDR1 MGHDK, CDR2 SYGVNS. CDR3 nucleotides: TGTGCCAGCAGTGTAACAGGGTATGGCAATCAGCCCCAGCATTTT. Amino acid sequence: CASSVTGYGNQPQHF. The full variable domain, with the rest looked up from reference TRBV25-1 and TRBJ1-5, is EADIYQTPRYLVIGTGKKITLECSQTMGHDKMYWYQQDPGMELHLIHYSYGVNSTEKGDLSSESTVSRIRTEHFPLTLESARPSHTSQYLCASSVTGYGNQPQHFGDGTRLSIL.

The chain links TRBV14 to TRBJ1-5; D ambiguous. V shed 3 bases and J shed 3 bases, with 12 bases lying between them. The CDR3 is 15 amino acids. The V gene's germline CDR1 is SGHDN and CDR2 FVKESK. CDR3 in amino acids: CASSHQEGVNQPQHF. CDR3 in DNA: TGTGCCAGCAGCCACCAGGAGGGCGTCAATCAGCCCCAGCATTTT.

The table lists this clone with a few counts. As DNA, the CDR3 is TGTGCCACCAGCAGAGTGGGGGGTCGGACCGGGGAGCTGTTTTTT. Translating gives CATSRVGGRTGELFF. This chain joins TRBV15 and TRBJ2-2; a possible D gene is TRBD2 (6 bases). The CDR3 extends over 15 amino acids. The V end lost 1 base, the J end lost 5 bases, and 11 bases lay between the germline ends. Germline loops: CDR1 LNHNV, CDR2 YYDKDF (reference sequence).

The chain employs TRBV5-1 and TRBJ2-4; 8 bases are a match to TRBD1. The J segment lost 5 bases and the V segment lost 7 bases, leaving 23 bases of the junction unmatched. CDR1 SGHRS and CDR2 YFSETQ come from the germline V gene. The CDR3 has 19 residues. DNA for the CDR3: TGCGCCAGCGGCCCGGCCCGGACAGGGCCCTCCCAGGTCCAAAACATTCAGTACTTC. Its translation is CASGPARTGPSQVQNIQYF.